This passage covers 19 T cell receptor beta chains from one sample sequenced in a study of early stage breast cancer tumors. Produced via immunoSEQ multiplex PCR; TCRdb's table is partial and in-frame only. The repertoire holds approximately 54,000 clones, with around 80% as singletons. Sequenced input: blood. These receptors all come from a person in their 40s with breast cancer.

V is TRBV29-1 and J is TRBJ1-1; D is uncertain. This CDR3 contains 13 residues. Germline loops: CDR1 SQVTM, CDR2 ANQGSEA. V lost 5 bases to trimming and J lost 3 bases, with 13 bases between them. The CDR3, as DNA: TGCAGCGTTTTGGCCAGGTCCTACACTGAAGCTTTCTTT. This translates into CSVLARSYTEAFF.

The CDR3 DNA reads TGCGCCAGTTGGGAGGGCGCTGGTTCTAATGAAAAACTGTTTTTT. It yields the protein CASWEGAGSNEKLFF. The chain has TRBV5-1 and TRBJ1-4; D ambiguous. Germline CDR1 is SGHRS and CDR2 is YFSETQ. This CDR3 contains 15 residues. V was clipped by 8 bases and J by 3 bases, with 17 bases between them.

In nucleotides, the CDR3 is TGCGCCAGCAGCTTGGTAGGCCGGCAACCTGGAAACACCATATATTTT. Its translation: CASSLVGRQPGNTIYF. The V and J genes are TRBV5-1 and TRBJ1-3; D uncertain. Germline lookup yields CDR1 SGHRS and CDR2 YFSETQ. The CDR3 covers 16 residues. The germline V and J ends were trimmed by 0 bases and 2 bases, with 12 bases remaining between them. Full variable domain (remainder filled in from reference TRBV5-1 and TRBJ1-3): KAGVTQTPRYLIKTRGQQVTLSCSPISGHRSVSWYQQTPGQGLQFLFEYFSETQRNKGNFPGRFSGRQFSNSRSEMNVSTLELGDSALYLCASSLVGRQPGNTIYFGEGSWLTVV.

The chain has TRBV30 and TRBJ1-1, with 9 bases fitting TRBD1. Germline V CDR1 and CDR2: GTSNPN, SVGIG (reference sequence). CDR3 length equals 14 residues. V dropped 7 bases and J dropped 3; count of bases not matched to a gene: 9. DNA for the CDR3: TGTGCCTTCCGCGCCTGGGACAGGGACACTGAAGCTTTCTTT. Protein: CAFRAWDRDTEAFF. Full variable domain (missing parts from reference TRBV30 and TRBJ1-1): SQTIHQWPATLVQPVGSPLSLECTVEGTSNPNLYWYRQAAGRGLQLLFYSVGIGQISSEVPQNLSASRPQDRQFILSSKKLLLSDSGFYLCAFRAWDRDTEAFFGQGTRLTVV.

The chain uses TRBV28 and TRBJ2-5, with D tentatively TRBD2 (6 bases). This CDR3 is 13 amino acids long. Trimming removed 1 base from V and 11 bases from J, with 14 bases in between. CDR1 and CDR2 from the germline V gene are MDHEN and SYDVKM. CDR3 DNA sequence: TGTGCCAGCAGTTTATTTAGGTCTGGAGGGCAGTACTTC. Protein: CASSLFRSGGQYF.

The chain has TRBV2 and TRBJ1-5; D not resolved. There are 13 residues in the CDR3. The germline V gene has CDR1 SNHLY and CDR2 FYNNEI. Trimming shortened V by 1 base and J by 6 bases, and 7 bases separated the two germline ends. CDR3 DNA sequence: TGTGCCAGCAGTGAAGGGGGAAGTCAGCCCCAGCATTTT. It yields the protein CASSEGGSQPQHF.

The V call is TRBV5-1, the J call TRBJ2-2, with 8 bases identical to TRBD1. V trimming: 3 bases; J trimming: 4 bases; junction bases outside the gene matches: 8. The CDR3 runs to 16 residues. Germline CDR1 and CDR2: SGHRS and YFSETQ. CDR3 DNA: TGCGCCAGCAGCTGGACTACAGGGGGGAGCACCGGGGAGCTGTTTTTT. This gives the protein CASSWTTGGSTGELFF. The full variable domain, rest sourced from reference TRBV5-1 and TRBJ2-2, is KAGVTQTPRYLIKTRGQQVTLSCSPISGHRSVSWYQQTPGQGLQFLFEYFSETQRNKGNFPGRFSGRQFSNSRSEMNVSTLELGDSALYLCASSWTTGGSTGELFFGEGSRLTVL.

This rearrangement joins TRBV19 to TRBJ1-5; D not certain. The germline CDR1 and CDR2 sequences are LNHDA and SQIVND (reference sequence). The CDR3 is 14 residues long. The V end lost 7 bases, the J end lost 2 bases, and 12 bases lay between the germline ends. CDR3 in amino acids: CASTYGIRNQPQHF. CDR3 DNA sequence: TGTGCCAGTACCTATGGAATTCGCAATCAGCCCCAGCATTTT.

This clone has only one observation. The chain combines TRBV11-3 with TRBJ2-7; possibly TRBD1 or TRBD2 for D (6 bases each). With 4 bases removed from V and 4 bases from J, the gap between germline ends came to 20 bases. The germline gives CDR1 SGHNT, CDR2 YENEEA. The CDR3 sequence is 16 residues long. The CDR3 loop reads CASSSYGGPESYEQYF. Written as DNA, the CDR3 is TGTGCCAGCAGCTCCTACGGGGGCCCAGAATCATACGAGCAGTACTTC.

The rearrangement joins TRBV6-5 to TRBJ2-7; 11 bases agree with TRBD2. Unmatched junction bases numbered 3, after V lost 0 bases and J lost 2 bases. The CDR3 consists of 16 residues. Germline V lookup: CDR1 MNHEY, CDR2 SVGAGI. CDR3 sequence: CASSYSLAGGPYEQYF. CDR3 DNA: TGTGCCAGCAGTTACTCGCTAGCGGGAGGACCCTACGAGCAGTACTTC.

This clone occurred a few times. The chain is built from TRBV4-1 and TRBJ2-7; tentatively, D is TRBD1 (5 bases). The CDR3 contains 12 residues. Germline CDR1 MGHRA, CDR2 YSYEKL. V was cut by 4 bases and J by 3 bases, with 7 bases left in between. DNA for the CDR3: TGCGCCAGCAGCCGAGACAGCTACGAGCAGTACTTC. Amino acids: CASSRDSYEQYF.

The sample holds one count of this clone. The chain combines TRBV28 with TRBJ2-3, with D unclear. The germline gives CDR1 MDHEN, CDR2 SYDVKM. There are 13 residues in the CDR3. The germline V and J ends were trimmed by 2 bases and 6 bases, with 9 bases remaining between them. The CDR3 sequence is CASSLPVGDTQYF. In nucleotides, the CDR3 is TGTGCCAGCAGTTTACCCGTCGGTGATACGCAGTATTTT.

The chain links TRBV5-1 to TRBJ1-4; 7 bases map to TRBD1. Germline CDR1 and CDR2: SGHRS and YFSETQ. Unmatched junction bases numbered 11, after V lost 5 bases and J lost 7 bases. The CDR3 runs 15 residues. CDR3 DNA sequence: TGCGCCAGCAGTTCTGGTGCGGCAGGGGGTGAAAAACTGTTTTTT. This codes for CASSSGAAGGEKLFF.

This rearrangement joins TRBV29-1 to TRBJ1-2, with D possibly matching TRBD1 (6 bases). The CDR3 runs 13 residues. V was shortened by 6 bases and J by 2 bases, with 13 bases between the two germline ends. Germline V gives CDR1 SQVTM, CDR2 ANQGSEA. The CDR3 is CSVNREGNYGYTF. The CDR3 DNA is TGCAGCGTAAACAGGGAGGGGAACTATGGCTACACCTTC.

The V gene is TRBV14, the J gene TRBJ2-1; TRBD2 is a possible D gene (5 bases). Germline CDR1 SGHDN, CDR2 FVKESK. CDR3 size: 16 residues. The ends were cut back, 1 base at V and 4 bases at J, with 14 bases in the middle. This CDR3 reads CASSQVPLSGYNEQFF. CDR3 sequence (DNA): TGTGCCAGCAGCCAAGTCCCCCTTTCGGGGTACAATGAGCAGTTCTTC.

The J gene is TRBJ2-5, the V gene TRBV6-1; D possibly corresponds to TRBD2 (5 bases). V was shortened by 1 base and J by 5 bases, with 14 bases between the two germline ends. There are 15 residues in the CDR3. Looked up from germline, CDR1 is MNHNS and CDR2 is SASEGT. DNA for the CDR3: TGTGCCAGCAGTGAAGGAGGGATCTTAGCGGAGACCCAGTACTTC. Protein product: CASSEGGILAETQYF.

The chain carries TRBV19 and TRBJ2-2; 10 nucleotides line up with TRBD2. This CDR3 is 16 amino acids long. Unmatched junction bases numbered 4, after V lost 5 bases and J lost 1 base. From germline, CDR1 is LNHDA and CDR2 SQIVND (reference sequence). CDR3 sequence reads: CASSLWTSGNTGELFF. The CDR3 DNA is TGTGCCAGTAGTCTCTGGACTAGCGGGAACACCGGGGAGCTGTTTTTT.

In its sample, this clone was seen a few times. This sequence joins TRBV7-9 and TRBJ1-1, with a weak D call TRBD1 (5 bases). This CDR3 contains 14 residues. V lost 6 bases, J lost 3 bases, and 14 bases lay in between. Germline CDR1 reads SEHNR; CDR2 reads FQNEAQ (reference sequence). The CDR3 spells CASRWAGTDTEAFF. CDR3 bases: TGTGCCAGCAGGTGGGCCGGGACGGACACTGAAGCTTTCTTT.

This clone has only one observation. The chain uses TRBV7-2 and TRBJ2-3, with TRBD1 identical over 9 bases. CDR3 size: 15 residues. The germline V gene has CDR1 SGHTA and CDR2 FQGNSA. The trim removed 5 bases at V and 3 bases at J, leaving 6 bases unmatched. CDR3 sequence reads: CASSLDRGGTDTQYF. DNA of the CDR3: TGTGCCAGCAGCCTAGACAGGGGGGGTACAGATACGCAGTATTTT.